These T cell receptor beta chains were read from a single sample in a study of vaccination effects on CD4 cells after COVID-19. The assay was immunoSEQ multiplex PCR, and TCRdb's table has in-frame clones only and misses some. This repertoire shows under 75,000 clones, over 70% found once; its top ten account for 12%. No antigen has been identified for these receptors. Sequences were derived from CD4+ T cells from PBMCs cultured with SARS-CoV-2 spike peptides, sampled before COVID-19 vaccination. The receptor source for this set is a human donor who received a COVID-19 vaccine. Each CDR3 is given with its conserved first and last residue. D genes are given only for firm matches. Clone size is not always given. Where it is, it says once, few, many or a class for expanded clones.

J gene | D gene | clone size | V gene | CDR3 length | CDR3 protein | CDR3 DNA
TRBJ2-1 | - | - | TRBV9 | 16 | CASGPLALSSYNEQFF | TGTGCCAGCGGCCCCCTAGCGTTGAGCTCCTACAATGAGCAGTTCTTC
TRBJ1-2 | - | once | TRBV2 | 13 | CASSVTDNYGYTF | TGTGCCAGCAGTGTTACGGATAACTATGGCTACACCTTC
TRBJ1-2 | - | - | TRBV6-5 | 15 | CASSLSGLLSYGYTF | TGTGCCAGCAGTCTTTCAGGGCTCCTCTCTTATGGCTACACCTTC
TRBJ2-6 | - | - | TRBV7-3 | 15 | CASSSDSTGANVLTF | TGTGCCAGCAGCTCCGACAGTACTGGGGCCAACGTCCTGACTTTC
TRBJ1-1 | TRBD1 | - | TRBV29-1 | 15 | CSVDRDRGDNTEAFF | TGCAGCGTTGATCGGGACAGGGGCGATAACACTGAAGCTTTCTTT
TRBJ1-2 | - | - | TRBV3-1/TRBV3-2 | 14 | CASSQEYREYGYTF | TGTGCCAGCAGCCAAGAATACAGGGAGTATGGCTACACCTTC
TRBJ2-1 | TRBD1 | once | TRBV3-1/TRBV3-2 | 15 | CASSQQGASYNEQFF | TGTGCCAGCAGCCAACAGGGGGCATCGTACAATGAGCAGTTCTTC
TRBJ1-5 | - | few | TRBV10-3 | 15 | CAISENVQGLRPQHF | TGTGCCATCAGTGAAAACGTGCAGGGGTTGCGGCCCCAGCATTTT
TRBJ1-4 | TRBD1 | once | TRBV19 | 13 | CASRTGNNEKLFF | TGTGCCAGCAGGACAGGGAATAATGAAAAACTGTTTTTT
TRBJ2-5 | TRBD1 | - | TRBV5-6 | 16 | CASSQATGLRRETQYF | TGTGCCAGCAGCCAAGCGACAGGGCTTAGAAGAGAGACCCAGTACTTC
TRBJ1-2 | - | - | TRBV25-1 | 12 | CASRGSDHGYTF | TGTGCCAGCAGAGGTTCTGATCACGGCTACACCTTC
TRBJ1-6 | - | - | TRBV9 | 16 | CASSVSGRASNSPLHF | TGTGCCAGCAGCGTGTCCGGGAGGGCCTCTAATTCACCCCTCCACTTT